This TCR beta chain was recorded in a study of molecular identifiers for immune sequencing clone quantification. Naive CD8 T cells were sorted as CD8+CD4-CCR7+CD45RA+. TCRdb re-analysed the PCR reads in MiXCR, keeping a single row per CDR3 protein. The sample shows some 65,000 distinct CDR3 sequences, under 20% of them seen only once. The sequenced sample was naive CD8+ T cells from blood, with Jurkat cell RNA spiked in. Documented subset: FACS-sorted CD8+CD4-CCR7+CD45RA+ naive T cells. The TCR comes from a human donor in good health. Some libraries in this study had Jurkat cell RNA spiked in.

The CDR3 DNA follows: TGTGCCAGTAGTATAGACCTGATAGGGGGTCAGCCCCAGCATTTT. This codes for CASSIDLIGGQPQHF. The chain joins TRBV19 to TRBJ1-5, with D maybe TRBD1 (6 bases). The CDR3 loop spans 15 amino acids. Trimming cost V 0 bases and J 6 bases, with 12 bases left between them. Germline loops: CDR1 LNHDA, CDR2 SQIVND (reference sequence).